This T cell receptor beta chain stems from a study of spatial heterogeneity in lung cancer (dated by TCRdb to between 2017 and 2020). For context, the study as a whole: Beta-chain transcripts were consistently detected in greater numbers than alpha-chain transcripts, which likely reflects a higher abundance of beta-chain transcripts. In the raw uncorrected reads, each unique combination of TCR and UMI appeared more than ten times on average. Both alpha and beta chains were TCR-sequenced in samples taken at surgery, namely 220 tumor regions, around 64 matched nontumor lung samples and just over 55 PBMC samples. TCR repertoire features were related to nonsynonymous mutation counts determined by whole-exome sequencing of tumor tissue. TCR alpha and beta repertoires were quantitatively compared across multiple tumor regions, matched nontumor lung and blood in non-small cell lung cancer.

This clonotype was detected only a few times. Its antigen is still unknown. No per-base quality is available; no much larger clone lies one base away. Its CDR3 holds 13 amino acids, cysteine through phenylalanine. Of the read, only the CDR3 DNA is kept; its 39 bases are in frame from base 1. CDR1 and CDR2, per the germline V gene (reference sequence), are SGHNT and YYREEE. Cut back by 7 bases and 8 bases, the V and J ends lie 15 bases apart. The library was built by means of 5' RACE. The reads were generated on a NextSeq 500. The TCR library protocol attached a unique molecular identifier to each TCR cDNA molecule to allow correction of PCR and sequencing errors. The authors processed their data as follows. TCR identification, UMI-based error correction and CDR3 extraction were performed with Decombinator tools. TCRs above a frequency of 2 per 1,000, corresponding to the top 1% of the tumor frequency distribution, were defined as expanded. Renyi diversity was calculated using the R vegan package after each repertoire was subsampled 100 times to 5,000 TCRs. To build CDR3 similarity networks, amino acid triplet string-kernel similarity was used, and CDR3s were connected when their pairwise similarity was above 0.82. In-frame beta chains were kept once TCRdb had trimmed the public reads at Q25 with fastp and called clones with MiXCR. A single entry per CDR3 protein holds the most common genes and DNA from its merged rows. V and J calls and clone size were set by TCRdb, not the authors. The sample includes tens of thousands of distinct CDR3 sequences, with roughly 7% observed a single time. The top ten clonotypes cover 2.9% of the sample.

The time point label here, explained by the study, means: sample taken at primary tumor resection. TCR sequencing used whole RNA extracted from tumor and nontumor lung tissue, or from cryopreserved PBMC samples, without cell sorting. Donors were over 60 patients with early-stage, untreated non-small cell lung cancer from the lung TRACERx cohort. Only patients with enough RNA available from two or more tumor regions were chosen for TCR sequencing. Results and caveats for the whole study, not just this receptor: Additional single-cell paired TCR alpha and beta sequencing was considered necessary to confirm, at a functional level, the hypothesis that regional TCRs recognize regional mutations. Ubiquitous expanded tumor TCRs were detected in blood more often at tumor resection than at routine follow-up.

Source: PBMCs, taken at surgery. The chain uses TRBV5-4 and TRBJ2-2, with the identity of the D gene unclear. This clonotype originated in a female donor with early-stage non-small cell lung cancer. For the CDR3, the sequence is CASGRVLGGELFF. The base sequence is TGTGCCAGCGGCCGGGTTCTTGGTGGGGAGCTGTTTTTT. With all but the CDR3 taken from the reference TRBV5-4 and TRBJ2-2 genes, the full variable domain is: ETGVTQSPTHLIKTRGQQVTLRCSSQSGHNTVSWYQQALGQGPQFIFQYYREEENGRGNFPPRFSGLQFPNYSSELNVNALELDDSALYLCASGRVLGGELFFGEGSRLTVL.